The 21 T cell receptor beta chains below come from one sample, sequenced in a study of OX40 agonist ivuxolimab in advanced cancers. TCRdb's table, derived via immunoSEQ multiplex PCR, lists solely in-frame clones and lacks some. The sample lists about 19,000 clones, about nine tenths occurring once. Sequences were derived from CD4+ or CD8+ T cells sorted from blood, sampled in a trial of the OX40 agonist ivuxolimab. The source is an adult with an advanced solid tumor such as melanoma, head and neck, liver or kidney cancer.

This chain links TRBV11-2 with TRBJ2-7, with D possibly TRBD2 on 5 matching bases. The V gene lost 3 bases and the J gene lost 5 bases, with 11 bases spanning the gap. Germline lookup yields CDR1 SGHAT and CDR2 FQNNGV. The CDR3 runs to 13 residues. For the CDR3, the DNA is TGTGCCAGCAGCTTGCTTGGAGGCCACGAGCAGTACTTC. Amino acid sequence: CASSLLGGHEQYF.

This chain links TRBV27 with TRBJ2-3; D is undetermined. This CDR3 is built from 15 residues. Trimming removed 3 bases from V and 0 bases from J, with 10 bases in between. The V gene's germline CDR1 is MNHEY and CDR2 SMNVEV (reference sequence). The CDR3 sequence is CASSFATSSTDTQYF. DNA for the CDR3: TGTGCCAGCAGTTTCGCAACCTCTAGCACAGATACGCAGTATTTT.

This clone was counted between two and nine times. J is TRBJ2-7 and V is TRBV28; D possibly corresponds to TRBD1 (6 bases). Germline assignment: CDR1 MDHEN and CDR2 SYDVKM. CDR3 length: 15 amino acids. The V gene lost 1 base and the J gene lost 3 bases, with 13 bases spanning the gap. The CDR3 reads CASSLLGGPLYEQYF. CDR3 bases: TGTGCCAGCAGTTTATTAGGGGGACCGCTCTACGAGCAGTACTTC.

The genes are TRBV7-2 and TRBJ2-1; D may be TRBD1 or TRBD2 (5 bases each). The germline V gene encodes CDR1 SGHTA and CDR2 FQGNSA. The CDR3 contains 14 residues. Between the trimmed V and J ends, which lost 4 bases and 3 bases, there was a span of 10 bases. This CDR3 reads CASSSGTDYNEQFF. In DNA, the CDR3 is TGTGCCAGCAGCTCCGGGACCGACTACAATGAGCAGTTCTTC.

V gene TRBV28 combines with J gene TRBJ2-7; either TRBD1 or TRBD2 may supply D (5 bases each). This CDR3 is 13 amino acids long. V shed 4 bases and J shed 3 bases, with 10 bases lying between them. CDR1 and CDR2 (germline): MDHEN, SYDVKM. The CDR3 DNA reads TGTGCCAGCAGTTGGGGGATTCTCTACGAGCAGTACTTC. It translates to CASSWGILYEQYF. Full variable domain (remainder filled in from reference TRBV28 and TRBJ2-7): DVKVTQSSRYLVKRTGEKVFLECVQDMDHENMFWYRQDPGLGLRLIYFSYDVKMKEKGDIPEGYSVSREKKERFSLILESASTNQTSMYLCASSWGILYEQYFGPGTRLTVT.

The V gene is TRBV7-6, the J gene TRBJ2-3; D remains unclear. Trimming pared 0 bases from V and 5 bases from J, leaving 3 bases between. The CDR3 extends over 12 amino acids. Germline assignment: CDR1 SGHVS and CDR2 FNYEAQ. CDR3 protein: CASSLAEDTQYF. DNA of the CDR3: TGTGCCAGCAGCTTAGCAGAAGATACGCAGTATTTT. The complete variable domain, with remaining parts taken from reference TRBV7-6 and TRBJ2-3, reads GAGVSQSPRYKVTKRGQDVALRCDPISGHVSLYWYRQALGQGPEFLTYFNYEAQQDKSGLPNDRFSAERPEGSISTLTIQRTEQRDSAMYRCASSLAEDTQYFGPGTRLTVL.

The CDR3 is CASSVGGGGDEQFF. The CDR3 coding sequence is TGTGCCAGCAGTGTCGGCGGGGGCGGCGATGAGCAGTTCTTC. V gene TRBV2 combines with J gene TRBJ2-1, with D maybe TRBD2 (7 bases). Trimming removed 4 bases at V and 8 bases at J, with 15 bases between. CDR1 SNHLY and CDR2 FYNNEI come from the germline V gene. The CDR3 length is 14 residues.

The rearrangement uses TRBV19 and TRBJ2-7; the D is unclear. The CDR3 length is 13 residues. The V end lost 0 bases, the J end lost 2 bases, and 5 bases lay between the germline ends. The V gene's germline CDR1 is LNHDA and CDR2 SQIVND (reference sequence). CDR3 coding DNA: TGTGCCAGTAGTATAGAAAGCACCTACGAGCAGTACTTC. This encodes CASSIESTYEQYF.

The genes are TRBV7-6 and TRBJ2-3; either TRBD1 or TRBD2 may fit D (7 bases each). V was trimmed by 5 bases and J by 3 bases, leaving 15 bases between them. The germline V gene has CDR1 SGHVS and CDR2 FNYEAQ. The CDR3 is 15 amino acids. CDR3 DNA: TGTGCCAGCAGCGTAAACAGGGGAGGGACAGATACGCAGTATTTT. This codes for CASSVNRGGTDTQYF.

The chain employs TRBV5-6 and TRBJ2-3, with TRBD2 matching 15 bases. From germline, CDR1 is SGHDT and CDR2 YYEEEE. With V trimmed by 5 bases and J by 11 bases, 6 bases remained unmatched. CDR3 length: 14 residues. This CDR3 reads CASSSGTSGRLQYF. The CDR3 nucleotides are TGTGCCAGCAGTTCCGGGACTAGCGGGAGGTTGCAGTATTTT.

This chain uses TRBV29-1 with TRBJ2-7; TRBD2 matches 10 bases. V trimming: 5 bases; J trimming: 0 bases; junction bases outside the gene matches: 7. CDR3 length: 15 amino acids. CDR1 is SQVTM, CDR2 ANQGSEA, per germline. The CDR3: CSVPSGGAPSYEQYF. The CDR3 nucleotides read TGCAGCGTTCCTAGCGGGGGTGCACCCTCCTACGAGCAGTACTTC.

V and J are TRBV6-5 and TRBJ2-7; tentative D call: TRBD1 (5 bases). The CDR3 runs 14 residues. Germline CDR1 MNHEY, CDR2 SVGAGI. The V end was cut by 2 bases, the J end by 2 bases, with 10 bases between. In DNA form, the CDR3 reads TGTGCCAGCAGTTACCTCAGGGTCCCCTACGAGCAGTACTTC. Protein product: CASSYLRVPYEQYF.

The CDR3 nucleotides read TGTGCCAGCAGCCCCGCGGGGAACACCGGGGAGCTGTTTTTT. Its protein product is CASSPAGNTGELFF. This chain links TRBV9 with TRBJ2-2; D may be TRBD2 (5 bases). There are 14 residues in the CDR3. With 4 bases removed from V and 1 base from J, the gap between germline ends came to 8 bases. The germline gives CDR1 SGDLS, CDR2 YYNGEE. Variable domain in full (rest from reference TRBV9 and TRBJ2-2): DSGVTQTPKHLITATGQRVTLRCSPRSGDLSVYWYQQSLDQGLQFLIQYYNGEERAKGNILERFSAQQFPDLHSELNLSSLELGDSALYFCASSPAGNTGELFFGEGSRLTVL.

The rearrangement uses TRBV19 and TRBJ2-1; D is ambiguous. CDR3 length: 13 residues. Germline CDR1 and CDR2: LNHDA and SQIVND (reference sequence). Deletions cut 1 base from V and 3 bases from J, with 4 bases between. DNA for the CDR3: TGTGCCAGTAGTATAGGTTACTACAATGAGCAGTTCTTC. It codes for CASSIGYYNEQFF.

This clone was picked up a small number of times. CDR3 region: CASSAPSVERSSYNEQFF. In DNA, the CDR3 is TGTGCCAGCAGTGCCCCCTCCGTCGAGCGGAGCTCCTACAATGAGCAGTTCTTC. This chain uses TRBV25-1 with TRBJ2-1; D might be TRBD2 (5 bases). Germline-derived CDR1 and CDR2 are MGHDK and SYGVNS. There are 18 residues in the CDR3. The ends were cut back, 4 bases at V and 0 bases at J, with 19 bases in the middle.

This chain joins TRBV4-1 and TRBJ1-1; the D gene is possibly TRBD1 (5 bases). The CDR3 length is 16 residues. Trimming pared 1 base from V and 1 base from J, leaving 13 bases between. Germline V gene data show CDR1 as MGHRA and CDR2 as YSYEKL. CDR3 bases: TGCGCCAGCAGCCAAGTTTTCTTACAGGAGAACACTGAAGCTTTCTTT. Encoded protein: CASSQVFLQENTEAFF.

V is TRBV6-5 and J is TRBJ1-1; D is unclear. The CDR3 consists of 15 residues. The germline V and J ends were trimmed by 0 bases and 3 bases, with 11 bases remaining between them. The germline V gene has CDR1 MNHEY and CDR2 SVGAGI. The chain's CDR3 is CASSYSQDIDTEAFF. In nucleotides, the CDR3 is TGTGCCAGCAGTTACTCGCAAGACATTGACACTGAAGCTTTCTTT.

The chain is built from TRBV4-1 and TRBJ2-1; a possible D gene is TRBD2 (7 bases). Germline assignment: CDR1 MGHRA and CDR2 YSYEKL. The CDR3 length is 15 residues. Trimming took 2 bases from V and 6 from J, leaving 14 bases between them. As DNA, the CDR3 is TGCGCCAGCAGCCAAAACTCTAGGGGGGGCAATGAGCAGTTCTTC. Protein sequence: CASSQNSRGGNEQFF.

CDR3 amino acids: CASSSDGMNTEAFF. The CDR3 DNA reads as TGTGCCAGCAGCTCGGACGGAATGAACACTGAAGCTTTCTTT. The rearrangement links TRBV13 to TRBJ1-1; D gene unclear. V lost 4 bases and J 0 bases, leaving 9 bases between the germline ends. CDR1 and CDR2 (germline): PRHDT, FYEKMQ (reference sequence). There are 14 residues in the CDR3.

The genes are TRBV19 and TRBJ1-5, with 7 nucleotides matching TRBD1. This CDR3 is built from 14 residues. The V and J ends lost 2 bases and 7 bases, in that order; junction bases with no gene match: 5. Per germline, CDR1 LNHDA and CDR2 SQIVND (reference sequence). The CDR3 region has the DNA TGTGCCAGTAGTATAAAGAGACAGGGCCAGCCCCAGCATTTT. This codes for CASSIKRQGQPQHF.

The rearrangement links TRBV7-2 to TRBJ1-6; TRBD1 is a possible D gene (6 bases). Germline values: CDR1 SGHTA, CDR2 FQGNSA. This CDR3 has 14 amino acids. Trimming pared 2 bases from V and 8 bases from J, leaving 10 bases between. In DNA, the CDR3 is TGTGCCAGCAGCTTAAGGGACACCCATTCACCCCTCCACTTT. Translating gives CASSLRDTHSPLHF.